Each of the 29 T cell receptor beta chains below was sequenced from the same sample in a study of human T cells and chemical hapten exposure. Indicated time point: patch test 3, about 24 weeks after DPC sensitization. The treatment: therapeutic diphenylcyclopropenone sensitization with weekly scalp DPC. Total RNA came from unfractionated whole blood. TCRdb ran MiXCR on the RACE reads and lists one entry per CDR3 protein. This table has over 30,000 distinct CDR3 sequences, 9.5% appearing once. Sample: whole blood, taken in connection with sensitization to the hapten diphenylcyclopropenone (DPC). The origin of the receptors is a man aged 50 to 60 with alopecia areata. Some clones in this sample may be carry-over from other donors' samples.

Comments on this clonotype: A read error may be the cause here, since a much bigger clone is one base away. The chain has TRBV2 and TRBJ2-5; TRBD1 aligns across 7 bases. CDR3 length equals 14 residues. Trimming took 5 bases from V and 7 from J; bases not matched to a gene: 10. Germline V gives CDR1 SNHLY, CDR2 FYNNEI. The CDR3 reads CASSLQGNRGTQYF. DNA of the CDR3: TGTGCCAGCAGTCTACAGGGGAATCGCGGGACCCAGTACTTC.

This clonotype was seen repeatedly, ten times or more. The rearrangement uses TRBV6-5 and TRBJ2-1, with 14 bases fitting TRBD2. J gave up 2 bases and V 5 bases, and 5 bases lay outside the gene matches. Per the germline V gene, CDR1 is MNHEY and CDR2 is SVGAGI. There are 17 residues in the CDR3. For the CDR3, the DNA is TGTGCCAGCAGTCGGACTAGCGGGAGGAGCGCCTACAATGAGCAGTTCTTC. Translated: CASSRTSGRSAYNEQFF.

This chain connects TRBV21-1 to TRBJ2-4. TRBV21-1 is annotated as a pseudogene. The CDR3 is 15 residues long. DNA of the CDR3: TGTGCCAGCAGCAAAGCTCAGGTTTTCCAAAACATTCAGTACTTC. Translation gives CASSKAQVFQNIQYF.

The chain has TRBV7-8 and TRBJ1-1, with 7 bases lining up with TRBD1. The V gene end was trimmed by 2 bases and the J gene end by 4 bases; junction bases not matched to a gene: 4. Looked up from germline, CDR1 is SGHVS and CDR2 is FQNEAQ. The CDR3 is 14 amino acids. CDR3 DNA sequence: TGTGCCAGCAGCTTAATAGGGGGCGGCACTGAAGCTTTCTTT. Translated, it gives CASSLIGGGTEAFF. The variable domain in full, completed from reference TRBV7-8 and TRBJ1-1, reads GAGVSQSPRYKVAKRGQDVALRCDPISGHVSLFWYQQALGQGPEFLTYFQNEAQLDKSGLPSDRFFAERPEGSVSTLKIQRTQQEDSAVYLCASSLIGGGTEAFFGQGTRLTVV.

The chain combines TRBV7-9 with TRBJ2-3, with TRBD2 matching 13 bases. This CDR3 spans 19 amino acids. CDR1 is SEHNR and CDR2 is FQNEAQ in the germline V gene (reference sequence). Trimming took 4 bases from V and 2 from J; bases not matched to a gene: 12. CDR3 sequence: CASSSRTSGSGGPTDTQYF. The CDR3 DNA follows: TGTGCCAGCAGCTCGAGGACTAGCGGGAGTGGGGGACCCACAGATACGCAGTATTTT.

This clonotype was counted a few times. V gene TRBV29-1 combines with J gene TRBJ2-5; perhaps TRBD1 as D (6 bases). Germline lookup yields CDR1 SQVTM and CDR2 ANQGSEA. Trimming removed 7 bases at V and 2 bases at J, with 8 bases between. This CDR3 comprises 11 residues. CDR3 nucleotides: TGCAGCGAAAGGGGGCAAGAGACCCAGTACTTC. This codes for CSERGQETQYF.

This clonotype was recorded at least ten times. This sequence joins TRBV9 and TRBJ2-1, with D hard to call. The CDR3 runs to 11 residues. V lost 3 bases and J lost 8, with 6 bases in between. Germline assignment: CDR1 SGDLS and CDR2 YYNGEE. The CDR3 reads CASSAFDEQFF. The CDR3 DNA reads as TGTGCCAGCAGCGCCTTCGATGAGCAGTTCTTC.

This clonotype was detected many times. The chain has TRBV6-2 or TRBV6-3 and TRBJ2-7, with no clear D. Between the trimmed V and J ends, which lost 4 bases and 0 bases, there was a span of 1 base. CDR1 and CDR2 from the germline V gene are MNHEY and SVGEGT. The CDR3 is made up of 11 amino acids. The CDR3 nucleotides read TGTGCCAGCAGTTTCTCCTACGAGCAGTACTTC. Amino acids: CASSFSYEQYF.

In nucleotides, the CDR3 is TGTGCCAGCAGCTTTGGTAGCGGGACTAGCACAGATACGCAGTATTTT. Translated: CASSFGSGTSTDTQYF. The chain is built from TRBV11-2 and TRBJ2-3; 8 positions match TRBD2. Germline loops: CDR1 SGHAT, CDR2 FQNNGV. The CDR3 has 16 residues. V was pared by 3 bases and J by 0 bases, with 5 bases of the junction left unmatched.

CDR3 DNA sequence: TGTGCCAGCAGCTTACTCCGATTGCTAGATACGCAGTATTTT. It specifies CASSLLRLLDTQYF. The chain couples TRBV11-2 to TRBJ2-3, with D hard to call. The V gene's germline CDR1 is SGHAT and CDR2 FQNNGV. There are 14 residues in the CDR3. Trimming removed 2 bases at V and 5 bases at J, with 11 bases between.

Ten or more counts support this clonotype. The chain couples TRBV29-1 to TRBJ2-1; D is unclear. The CDR3 length is 12 residues. The V end was cut by 7 bases, the J end by 1 base, with 8 bases between. The germline gives CDR1 SQVTM, CDR2 ANQGSEA. CDR3 DNA sequence: TGCAGCGCTACAGCGTCCTACAATGAGCAGTTCTTC. Amino acids: CSATASYNEQFF.

This clonotype was detected ten times or more. CDR3 nucleotides: TGTGCCAGCAGCTTAGGGACAGGGAGCCACGAGCAGTACTTC. It yields the protein CASSLGTGSHEQYF. This chain connects TRBV7-9 to TRBJ2-7; the match to TRBD1 covers 8 bases. The CDR3 consists of 14 residues. V lost 1 base and J lost 5; bases outside the gene matches: 4. CDR1 SEHNR and CDR2 FQNEAQ come from the germline V gene (reference sequence).

This clonotype appeared a few times. This chain uses TRBV11-2 with TRBJ1-2, with D hard to call. The V end lost 4 bases, the J end lost 8 bases, and 8 bases lay between the germline ends. CDR3 length: 11 residues. Germline-derived CDR1 and CDR2 are SGHAT and FQNNGV. The CDR3 spells CASSSSGGYTF. CDR3 in DNA: TGTGCCAGCAGCTCGAGTGGAGGCTACACCTTC. The whole variable domain, filled in from reference TRBV11-2 and TRBJ1-2, reads EAGVAQSPRYKIIEKRQSVAFWCNPISGHATLYWYQQILGQGPKLLIQFQNNGVVDDSQLPKDRFSAERLKGVDSTLKIQPAKLEDSAVYLCASSSSGGYTFGSGTRLTVV.

This chain uses TRBV4-1 with TRBJ2-1; 8 bases agree with TRBD2. The CDR3 extends over 15 amino acids. With 2 bases clipped from V and 6 bases from J, the junction kept 6 bases outside the gene matches. In germline, CDR1 is MGHRA, CDR2 YSYEKL. Here the CDR3 DNA reads TGCGCCAGCAGCCAACTAGCGGGTCCCTTCAATGAGCAGTTCTTC. It yields the protein CASSQLAGPFNEQFF.

This clonotype was seen many times. The rearrangement uses TRBV7-8 and TRBJ1-5; D gene uncertain. The CDR3 consists of 13 residues. The V gene lost 4 bases and the J gene lost 9 bases, with 13 bases spanning the gap. The germline V gene encodes CDR1 SGHVS and CDR2 FQNEAQ. The CDR3: CASSSSLVLPQHF. The CDR3 nucleotides read TGTGCCAGCAGCTCGTCCTTGGTTTTGCCCCAGCATTTT.

The table lists this clonotype with many counts. CDR3 DNA sequence: TGTGCCAGCAGCCAAGGAGGGGAGACCCAGTACTTC. It yields the protein CASSQGGETQYF. J is TRBJ2-5 and V is TRBV3-1; D perhaps matches TRBD2 (5 bases). This CDR3 is built from 12 residues. V shed 1 base and J shed 5 bases, with 5 bases lying between them. The germline V gene has CDR1 LGHDT and CDR2 YNNKEL (reference sequence).

A note on this clonotype: A much larger clone differs from this one at a single base, so this may be a read error. The chain has TRBV19 and TRBJ1-2; a weak D match, TRBD1 (6 bases). The V and J ends lost 5 bases and 8 bases respectively, with 18 bases between them. Per the germline V gene, CDR1 is LNHDA and CDR2 is SQIVND (reference sequence). The CDR3 length is 14 residues. The DNA of the CDR3 is TGTGCCAGTAGTGCAGGACCGGGGGGCCTCGGCTACACCTTC. This codes for CASSAGPGGLGYTF. Full variable domain (outside the CDR3, taken from reference TRBV19 and TRBJ1-2): DGGITQSPKYLFRKEGQNVTLSCEQNLNHDAMYWYRQDPGQGLRLIYYSQIVNDFQKGDIAEGYSVSREKKESFPLTVTSAQKNPTAFYLCASSAGPGGLGYTFGSGTRLTVV.

This clonotype was seen ten or more times. V gene TRBV12-3 or TRBV12-4 combines with J gene TRBJ2-3; TRBD1 matches 8 bases. V was clipped by 1 base and J by 1 base; unmatched bases: 4. This CDR3 has 16 residues. The CDR3 DNA reads as TGTGCCAGCAGTTTAGGACAGGGGCTCCGCACAGATACGCAGTATTTT. It encodes CASSLGQGLRTDTQYF.

A few counts support this clonotype. The V gene is TRBV30, the J gene TRBJ2-5; D is unclear. Germline V gene lookup returns CDR1 GTSNPN and CDR2 SVGIG (reference sequence). The CDR3 spans 13 residues. Deletions cut 0 bases from V and 4 bases from J, with 9 bases between. The CDR3 loop reads CAWSVRSGETQYF. CDR3 nucleotides: TGTGCCTGGAGTGTTCGGAGTGGAGAGACCCAGTACTTC.

This clonotype was counted at least ten times. The V gene is TRBV7-6, the J gene TRBJ1-5; 11 positions agree with TRBD1. From germline, CDR1 is SGHVS and CDR2 FNYEAQ. Trimming took 4 bases from V and 0 from J; bases not matched to a gene: 2. The CDR3 covers 16 residues. In DNA form, the CDR3 reads TGTGCCAGCAGCTCGGGACAGGGGGGTAGCAATCAGCCCCAGCATTTT. Amino acids: CASSSGQGGSNQPQHF.

This clonotype was counted a few times. The chain recombines TRBV24-1 with TRBJ2-1; D is unresolved. Trimming shortened V by 5 bases and J by 5 bases, and 3 bases separated the two germline ends. This CDR3 comprises 11 residues. Germline CDR1 reads KGHDR; CDR2 reads SFDVKD. The CDR3 DNA sequence: TGTGCCACCAGTGTCAACAATGAGCAGTTCTTC. This encodes CATSVNNEQFF.

This chain uses TRBV3-1 with TRBJ1-4; TRBD1 aligns across 7 bases. The germline V gene encodes CDR1 LGHDT and CDR2 YNNKEL (reference sequence). The CDR3 covers 14 residues. V shed 7 bases and J 4 bases; nucleotides not matched to a gene: 6. The CDR3 nucleotides read TGTGCCAGCAACCACAGGGGAGGTAATGAAAAACTGTTTTTT. Encoded protein: CASNHRGGNEKLFF. The variable domain in full, with the rest retrieved from reference TRBV3-1 and TRBJ1-4, is DTAVSQTPKYLVTQMGNDKSIKCEQNLGHDTMYWYKQDSKKFLKIMFSYNNKELIINETVPNRFSPKSPDKAHLNLHINSLELGDSAVYFCASNHRGGNEKLFFGSGTQLSVL.

This clonotype was counted at least ten times. CDR3 nucleotide sequence: TGTGCCAGCAGCCAAGATGAGGGCGGCGAAGTGAAAAAACTGTTTTTT. Protein sequence: CASSQDEGGEVKKLFF. The genes are TRBV4-2 and TRBJ1-4; D is unresolved. This CDR3 contains 16 residues. Deletions cut 0 bases from V and 9 bases from J, with 17 bases between. Germline lookup yields CDR1 LGHNA and CDR2 YNFKEQ.

This clonotype has a count of ten or more. The V gene is TRBV7-2, the J gene TRBJ2-3; D is unclear. The germline V gene encodes CDR1 SGHTA and CDR2 FQGNSA. The length of the CDR3 is 13 residues. With 3 bases removed from V and 0 bases from J, the gap between germline ends came to 4 bases. DNA for the CDR3: TGTGCCAGCAGCTTGTACAGCACAGATACGCAGTATTTT. Protein: CASSLYSTDTQYF.

This clonotype was seen many times. The chain couples TRBV30 to TRBJ2-2; TRBD2 agrees at 8 bases. Trimming cost V 2 bases and J 4 bases; bases outside gene matches: 6. CDR1 GTSNPN and CDR2 SVGIG come from the germline V gene (reference sequence). This CDR3 is 15 amino acids long. The CDR3 spells CAWSPGLAGTGELFF. For the CDR3, the DNA is TGTGCCTGGAGTCCCGGACTAGCCGGCACCGGGGAGCTGTTTTTT.

This clonotype was seen repeatedly, ten times or more. This chain connects TRBV7-9 to TRBJ2-5; unclear D gene. Germline V CDR1 and CDR2: SEHNR, FQNEAQ (reference sequence). V gave up 1 base and J gave up 0 bases, with 6 bases separating them. The CDR3 has 14 amino acids. The CDR3 coding sequence is TGTGCCAGCAGCTTAGAGGGAAACCAAGAGACCCAGTACTTC. Amino acid sequence: CASSLEGNQETQYF.

In this sample, this clonotype turned up many times. The chain employs TRBV7-9 and TRBJ2-3, with 10 bases identical to TRBD2. The CDR3 extends over 15 amino acids. CDR1 and CDR2 from the germline V gene are SEHNR and FQNEAQ (reference sequence). The V segment lost 5 bases and the J segment 3 bases; nucleotides outside the gene matches: 5. The CDR3 reads CASSPSGSETDTQYF. CDR3 coding DNA: TGTGCCAGCAGCCCTAGCGGGAGTGAGACAGATACGCAGTATTTT.

The chain links TRBV28 to TRBJ2-3, with D hard to call. This CDR3 region has 16 residues. CDR1 is MDHEN and CDR2 is SYDVKM in the germline V gene. Trimming removed 2 bases from V and 0 bases from J, with 12 bases in between. In DNA, the CDR3 is TGTGCCAGCAGTTTAACTTCTTCTTTTAGCACAGATACGCAGTATTTT. Protein product: CASSLTSSFSTDTQYF.

Worth noting for this clonotype: One base away lies a much larger clone, so this may be a sequencing read error. This sequence joins TRBV7-9 and TRBJ2-2; 10 bases line up with TRBD2. The germline gives CDR1 SEHNR, CDR2 FQNEAQ (reference sequence). This CDR3 has 15 residues. CDR3 residues: CVSSLAGGNTGELFF. DNA for the CDR3: TGTGTCAGCAGCTTAGCGGGAGGTAACACCGGGGAGCTGTTTTTT.